This T cell receptor beta chain appears in the sequencing data of a study of cytomegalovirus exposure and HLA in healthy donors. Broader study findings: Reported findings show TCR beta sequences accurately forecast HLA-A and HLA-B alleles in most subjects. Later analysis demonstrated an association between a missense DCLRE1C variant and TCR beta V- and J-gene trimming. TCR beta V segments were, for the most part, productive about 87% or about 30% of the time in an earlier analysis.

The PCR used 60 Vbeta and 13 Jbeta primers. The assay was immunoSEQ multiplex PCR, and TCRdb's table has in-frame clones only and misses some. Here the sample spans just over 95,000 clones, about 75% being singletons. The V gene end was trimmed by 2 bases and the J gene end by 4 bases; junction bases not matched to a gene: 6. Germline CDR1 reads SGDLS; CDR2 reads YYNGEE. CDR3 length: 15 residues. With regard to this clone: Its antigen is currently unknown.

Unrecorded immune exposures were likely, despite nominal health at sampling. Sample: PBMCs. This clonotype originated in a woman in her thirties or forties in good health and CMV-seronegative. J is TRBJ2-5 and V is TRBV9; 9 nucleotides line up with TRBD2. For the CDR3, the DNA is TGTGCCAGCAGCGTGCGGGGGGGCCAGGTAGAGACCCAGTACTTC. This encodes CASSVRGGQVETQYF.